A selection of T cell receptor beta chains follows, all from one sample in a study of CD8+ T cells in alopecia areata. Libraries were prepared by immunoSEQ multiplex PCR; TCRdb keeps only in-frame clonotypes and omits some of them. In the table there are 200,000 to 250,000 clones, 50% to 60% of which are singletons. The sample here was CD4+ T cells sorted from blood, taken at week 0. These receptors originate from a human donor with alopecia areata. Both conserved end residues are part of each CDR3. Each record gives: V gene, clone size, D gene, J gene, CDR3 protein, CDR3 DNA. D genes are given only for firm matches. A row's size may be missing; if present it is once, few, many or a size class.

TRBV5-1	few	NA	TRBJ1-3	CASSFDGSGNTIYF	TGCGCCAGCAGCTTTGACGGCTCTGGAAACACCATATATTTT
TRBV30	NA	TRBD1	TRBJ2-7	CAWSVQGQGNGQYF	TGTGCCTGGAGTGTACAGGGACAGGGTAACGGGCAGTACTTC
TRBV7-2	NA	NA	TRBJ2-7	CASNTGTPPFEQYF	TGTGCCAGCAATACCGGGACACCCCCTTTCGAGCAGTACTTC
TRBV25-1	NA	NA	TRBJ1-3	CASKAAEYQSRSGNTIYF	TGTGCCAGCAAGGCGGCGGAATACCAGAGTCGGTCTGGAAACACCATATATTTT
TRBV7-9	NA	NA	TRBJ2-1	CASRYSSPPGNEQFF	TGTGCCAGCAGGTACTCTAGCCCCCCTGGGAATGAGCAGTTCTTC
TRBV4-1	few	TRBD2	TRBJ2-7	CASSQSGTSYEQYF	TGCGCCAGCAGCCAAAGCGGGACCAGTTACGAGCAGTACTTC
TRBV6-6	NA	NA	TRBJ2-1	CASSRGQGVYNEQFF	TGTGCCAGCAGTCGCGGGCAGGGAGTCTACAATGAGCAGTTCTTC
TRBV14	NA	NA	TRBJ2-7	CASSQNNIGSPSNEQYF	TGTGCCAGCAGCCAAAATAACATCGGTTCTCCATCCAACGAGCAGTACTTC
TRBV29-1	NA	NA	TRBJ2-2	CSVGPLRDTGELFF	TGCAGCGTTGGGCCCCTCAGAGACACCGGGGAGCTGTTTTTT
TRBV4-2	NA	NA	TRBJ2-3	CASSQGPGAGGADTQYF	TGTGCCAGCAGCCAGGGTCCGGGAGCGGGCGGGGCAGATACGCAGTATTTT
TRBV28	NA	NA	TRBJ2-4	CASSSGNWAKNIQYF	TGTGCCAGCAGTTCAGGGAATTGGGCCAAAAACATTCAGTACTTC
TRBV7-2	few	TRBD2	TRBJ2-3	CASSLRTSGRAFLGDTQYF	TGTGCCAGCAGCCTACGGACTAGCGGGAGGGCCTTCTTGGGAGATACGCAGTATTTT
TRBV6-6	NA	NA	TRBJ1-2	CASSSTGQSRGYTF	TGTGCCAGCAGCTCGACGGGGCAGTCAAGAGGCTACACCTTC
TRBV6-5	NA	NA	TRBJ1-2	CASSYVANYGYTF	TGTGCCAGCAGTTACGTAGCTAACTATGGCTACACCTTC
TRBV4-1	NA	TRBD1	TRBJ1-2	CASSQEWGTGTGLRGYTF	TGCGCCAGCAGCCAAGAGTGGGGAACCGGGACAGGGCTTCGTGGCTACACCTTC
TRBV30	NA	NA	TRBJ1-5	CAWSLRGAVSNQPQHF	TGTGCCTGGAGTCTCCGGGGGGCGGTCAGCAATCAGCCCCAGCATTTT